One and the same sample provided the 25 T cell receptor beta chains below, sequenced in a study of T-cell reconstitution after alpha-beta-depleted transplantation in children. Unique molecular identifiers were built into the TCRbeta library. TCRdb used MiXCR to reprocess the PCR reads, holding one entry per CDR3 protein. The sample lists about 300,000 distinct CDR3 sequences, around 10% occurring once. The input for sequencing was PBMCs, taken before TCRalphabeta/CD19-depleted stem cell transplant. These receptor sequences come from a boy in the first two years of life with acute myeloid leukemia, due to receive a stem cell transplant.

This clonotype was found many times. V usage is TRBV5-6 and J usage is TRBJ2-1; the D call may be TRBD1 or TRBD2 (5 bases each). CDR1 SGHDT and CDR2 YYEEEE come from the germline V gene. There are 13 residues in the CDR3. V lost 6 bases, J lost 8 bases, and 15 bases lay in between. CDR3 coding DNA: TGTGCCAGCAACCCTATGGGGGTCGATGAGCAGTTCTTC. Its translation is CASNPMGVDEQFF.

This clonotype was observed many times. The CDR3 nucleotides read TGCAGTGCTAGTCCGTATTCGAATGGCTACACCTTC. Translated: CSASPYSNGYTF. J is TRBJ1-2 and V is TRBV20-1; D not certain. The CDR3 covers 12 residues. The germline gives CDR1 DFQATT, CDR2 SNEGSKA (reference sequence). Trimming took off 3 bases at V and 6 bases at J, with 11 bases between the two ends.

The chain carries TRBV6-1 and TRBJ1-5, with a possible D match to TRBD1 (6 bases). Germline V gene lookup returns CDR1 MNHNS and CDR2 SASEGT. CDR3 length equals 16 residues. Trimming removed 4 bases from V and 6 bases from J, with 19 bases in between. CDR3 nucleotide sequence: TGTGCCAGCAGTGTCGGGGGGGGCAGGGTGGGTCAGCCCCAGCATTTT. It translates to CASSVGGGRVGQPQHF.

This clonotype was observed at least ten times. This chain joins TRBV5-1 and TRBJ2-7; the match to TRBD2 covers 8 bases. Germline CDR1 reads SGHRS; CDR2 reads YFSETQ. V was pared by 4 bases and J by 5 bases, with 8 bases of the junction left unmatched. This CDR3 has 14 amino acids. The DNA for the CDR3 is TGCGCCAGCAGCGACCGGACGGGGGGGGACGAGCAGTACTTC. It specifies CASSDRTGGDEQYF.

There are a few counts of this clonotype. The chain combines TRBV21-1 with TRBJ2-1; the table's D call TRBD2 went unverified against the DNA. TRBV21-1 is a documented pseudogene. The CDR3 runs to 17 residues. The CDR3 bases are TGTGCCAGCAGCAAAGGCTCGCGGGAGTCCGCCTACAATGAGCAGTTCTTC. Protein: CASSKGSRESAYNEQFF.

As concerns this clonotype: A read error may be the cause here, since a much bigger clone is one base away. The genes are TRBV2 and TRBJ1-5; D unresolved. The CDR3 has 14 residues. The V end lost 3 bases, the J end lost 5 bases, and 11 bases lay between the germline ends. CDR1 SNHLY and CDR2 FYNNEI come from the germline V gene. In nucleotides, the CDR3 is TGTGCCAGCAGTGAGTCCTATGTTTATCAGCCCCAGCATTTT. It is translated as CASSESYVYQPQHF.

The V and J genes are TRBV12-2 and TRBJ2-1; the DNA was not used to check the table's D call, TRBD2. TRBV12-2 counts as a pseudogene. The CDR3 covers 16 residues. CDR3 DNA sequence: TGTGCAAGTCACGTAGTAGCGATTGAGTCCTACAATGAGCAGTTCTTC. Amino acid sequence: CASHVVAIESYNEQFF.

This clonotype came up many times. J is TRBJ2-1 and V is TRBV20-1; 13 positions agree with TRBD2. The ends lost 1 base at V and 5 bases at J; junction bases unmatched: 5. Germline assignment: CDR1 DFQATT and CDR2 SNEGSKA (reference sequence). This CDR3 contains 16 residues. CDR3 nucleotide sequence: TGCAGTGCTAGAGGTGGGACTAGCGGGATCAACAATGAGCAGTTCTTC. Translating it yields CSARGGTSGINNEQFF.

Remarks on this clonotype: A much more abundant neighbour one base away suggests this may be a read error. V gene TRBV7-2 combines with J gene TRBJ2-1, with a tentative D call TRBD2 (6 bases). This CDR3 region has 18 residues. Germline CDR1 reads SGHTA; CDR2 reads FQGNSA. DNA of the CDR3: TGTGCCAGCAGCTTAGCTGGGTCTAGTGGGGGGAGGTACAATGAGCGGTTCTTC. Protein product: CASSLAGSSGGRYNERFF.

This clonotype has more than one count but fewer than ten. This chain uses TRBV6-6 with TRBJ2-3, with TRBD1 identical over 7 bases. The CDR3 extends over 12 amino acids. The germline V gene has CDR1 MNHNY and CDR2 SVGAGI (reference sequence). After removal of 5 bases from V and 6 bases from J, the junction contained 2 bases not matched to a gene. CDR3 in DNA: TGTGCCAGCAGTAAGACAGGGGATACGCAGTATTTT. Protein product: CASSKTGDTQYF.

This clonotype occurred once. This chain joins TRBV4-3 and TRBJ2-2; TRBD2 aligns across 10 bases. The CDR3 totals 18 residues. J was trimmed by 2 bases and V by 0 bases; bases with no gene match: 6. Germline CDR1 reads LGHNA; CDR2 reads YSLEER. The CDR3 loop is CASSQDRASGSNTGELFF. DNA of the CDR3: TGCGCCAGCAGCCAAGATAGGGCTAGCGGGAGTAACACCGGGGAGCTGTTTTTT.

This clonotype was seen at least ten times. J is TRBJ2-3 and V is TRBV7-8; no firm D call. The CDR3 length is 14 residues. From germline, CDR1 is SGHVS and CDR2 FQNEAQ. V was cut by 5 bases and J by 2 bases, with 11 bases left in between. CDR3 DNA sequence: TGTGCCAGCAGCCCAGGTAGCTCCACAGATACGCAGTATTTT. Translation gives CASSPGSSTDTQYF.

In its sample, this clonotype was seen many times. The chain has TRBV7-8 and TRBJ1-6; 10 nucleotides match TRBD1. The CDR3 is made up of 14 amino acids. With V trimmed by 5 bases and J by 10 bases, 5 bases remained unmatched. The germline CDR1 and CDR2 sequences are SGHVS and FQNEAQ. Written as DNA, the CDR3 is TGTGCCAGCAGCCCCGACAGGGGGCGGTCACCCCTCCACTTT. Translation: CASSPDRGRSPLHF.

This clonotype was counted ten times or more. The chain recombines TRBV3-1 with TRBJ2-1; 8 bases align to TRBD2. From germline, CDR1 is LGHDT and CDR2 YNNKEL (reference sequence). Germline trimming cut 1 base from V and 9 bases from J; bases unmatched to any gene: 8. There are 15 residues in the CDR3. Here the CDR3 reads CASSQGNSGKGEQFF. CDR3 DNA: TGTGCCAGCAGCCAAGGAAATAGCGGGAAGGGTGAGCAGTTCTTC.

This chain joins TRBV9 and TRBJ1-1, with D hard to call. In germline, CDR1 is SGDLS, CDR2 YYNGEE. The CDR3 totals 14 residues. V was clipped by 0 bases and J by 0 bases, with 6 bases between them. CDR3 in amino acids: CASSVDAVNTEAFF. In nucleotides, the CDR3 is TGTGCCAGCAGCGTAGATGCGGTGAACACTGAAGCTTTCTTT.

This clonotype was counted ten times or more. The chain has TRBV7-2 and TRBJ2-1; 8 bases are a match to TRBD2. The trim removed 5 bases at V and 8 bases at J, leaving 5 bases unmatched. The CDR3 length is 13 residues. Per the germline V gene, CDR1 is SGHTA and CDR2 is FQGNSA. The CDR3 nucleotides read TGTGCCAGCAGCCTTGGGACTAGGGATGAGCAGTTCTTC. It yields the protein CASSLGTRDEQFF.

This clonotype was picked up many times. The rearrangement links TRBV5-1 to TRBJ1-2; perhaps TRBD1 as D (5 bases). This CDR3 is built from 15 residues. Germline CDR1 SGHRS, CDR2 YFSETQ. The V end lost 1 base, the J end lost 0 bases, and 10 bases lay between the germline ends. CDR3 sequence reads: CASSLPQGANYGYTF. CDR3 bases: TGCGCCAGCAGCTTGCCCCAGGGAGCTAACTATGGCTACACCTTC.

This clonotype has a count of ten or more. Here the CDR3 DNA reads TGCAGCGTTGAAGGACTAGCGGGAGTCAATGAGCAGTTCTTC. Protein: CSVEGLAGVNEQFF. The rearrangement uses TRBV29-1 and TRBJ2-1; TRBD2 matches 12 bases. Germline CDR1 SQVTM, CDR2 ANQGSEA. V dropped 1 base and J dropped 6; count of bases not matched to a gene: 1. The CDR3 totals 14 residues.

There are many counts of this clonotype. CDR3 coding DNA: TGCGCCAGCAGCTTGGGCGTGGCGCAGTATTTT. Protein sequence: CASSLGVAQYF. The chain employs TRBV5-1 and TRBJ2-3; D is undetermined. The CDR3 is 11 amino acids. Trimming left V 0 bases short and J 10 bases short, with 6 bases between. Germline V CDR1 and CDR2: SGHRS, YFSETQ.

The genes are TRBV5-1 and TRBJ2-3; D might be TRBD1 (5 bases). Per germline, CDR1 SGHRS and CDR2 YFSETQ. This CDR3 region has 15 residues. V lost 0 bases and J lost 2, with 10 bases in between. CDR3 in DNA: TGCGCCAGCAGCTTGGCCCCAGGGATCACAGATACGCAGTATTTT. Amino acids: CASSLAPGITDTQYF.

This clonotype has a count of ten or more. The chain uses TRBV29-1 and TRBJ2-2; TRBD1 matches 12 bases. There are 15 residues in the CDR3. The germline V gene encodes CDR1 SQVTM and CDR2 ANQGSEA. Unmatched junction bases numbered 1, after V lost 3 bases and J lost 2 bases. CDR3 in amino acids: CSVEGQGANTGELFF. As DNA, the CDR3 is TGCAGCGTTGAGGGACAGGGGGCTAACACCGGGGAGCTGTTTTTT.

This clonotype was seen a handful of times. V usage is TRBV24-1 and J usage is TRBJ1-1; weak D call: TRBD1 (5 bases). CDR3 size: 12 residues. Looked up from germline, CDR1 is KGHDR and CDR2 is SFDVKD. The ends were cut back, 8 bases at V and 8 bases at J, with 14 bases in the middle. The CDR3 DNA is TGTGCCACCAAAGGGGAAGTCGGCGAAGCTTTCTTT. This gives the protein CATKGEVGEAFF.

The table lists this clonotype with many counts. This chain connects TRBV6-1 to TRBJ2-2, with D possibly matching TRBD1 (5 bases). The CDR3 loop spans 15 amino acids. V dropped 1 base and J dropped 3 bases, with 9 bases sitting between them. Germline values: CDR1 MNHNS, CDR2 SASEGT. CDR3 bases: TGTGCCAGCAGTGAAGGTGTCAGGGACACCGGGGAGCTGTTTTTT. Its translation: CASSEGVRDTGELFF.

The table lists this clonotype with many counts. The CDR3 reads CAISPGLSTDTQYF. In DNA, the CDR3 is TGTGCCATCAGCCCGGGACTTAGCACAGATACGCAGTATTTT. The J gene is TRBJ2-3, the V gene TRBV10-3; a possible D gene is TRBD2 (6 bases). V was pared by 6 bases and J by 0 bases, with 10 bases between. This CDR3 is 14 amino acids long. Looked up from germline, CDR1 is ENHRY and CDR2 is SYGVKD.

The count of this clonotype is one. Being one base from a much bigger clone, this may be a read error. Here the CDR3 omits its conserved ending phenylalanine or tryptophan, so a read error is the likely source. This chain links TRBV7-9 with TRBJ1-2; D is uncertain. V was shortened by 4 bases and J by 8 bases, with 11 bases between the two germline ends. Germline loops: CDR1 SEHNR, CDR2 FQNEAQ (reference sequence). This CDR3 has 12 residues. CDR3 bases: TGTGCCAGCAGCTCCTCCCTAGGAGGCTACACCATC. This codes for CASSSSLGGYTI.